The rows below give T cell receptor beta chains drawn from one sample of a study of blood T cell repertoires in COVID-19. Assay used: immunoSEQ multiplex PCR; TCRdb lists only in-frame clones, some missing. The sample lists fewer than 250,000 clones, 83% occurring once. The sequenced material came from peripheral blood. Receptor source: a middle-aged woman with active or convalescent COVID-19. Both conserved end residues are part of each CDR3. Fields, in order: CDR3 length, D gene, clone size, J gene, V gene, CDR3 protein, CDR3 DNA. The D gene is left open where the match is weak. Only some rows state a clone size, as once, few, many or a class for expanded clones.

>13|NA|once|TRBJ1-2|TRBV5-6
CASSLVTWYGYTF
TGTGCCAGCAGCTTGGTAACATGGTATGGCTACACCTTC
>14|NA|NA|TRBJ1-2|TRBV27
CASSSADRMYGYTF
TGTGCCAGCAGTTCGGCCGACAGGATGTATGGCTACACCTTC
>16|NA|NA|TRBJ2-3|TRBV18
CASSPPLARSTDTQYF
TGTGCCAGCTCACCACCGCTCGCGCGAAGCACAGATACGCAGTATTTT
>17|NA|NA|TRBJ2-1|TRBV27
CASSPTKGRKSYNEQFF
TGTGCCAGCAGTCCTACAAAAGGGAGGAAATCCTACAATGAGCAGTTCTTC
>15|NA|NA|TRBJ1-1|TRBV28
CASRLTGTPNTEAFF
TGTGCCAGCAGGTTGACAGGTACGCCGAACACTGAAGCTTTCTTT
>15|NA|NA|TRBJ2-3|TRBV24-1
CATSDDRLATDTQYF
TGTGCCACCAGTGACGACAGGTTGGCCACAGATACGCAGTATTTT
>15|TRBD1|once|TRBJ1-1|TRBV18
CASSTGQAVGTEAFF
TGTGCCAGCTCGACAGGACAGGCGGTCGGCACTGAAGCTTTCTTT
>14|NA|NA|TRBJ1-4|TRBV10-3
CAISEWTDNEKLFF
TGTGCCATCAGTGAATGGACAGATAATGAAAAACTGTTTTTT
>16|NA|NA|TRBJ2-1|TRBV11-2
CASSLGARYPRNEQFF
TGTGCCAGCAGCTTAGGCGCCAGGTACCCCAGGAATGAGCAGTTCTTC
>15|TRBD1|NA|TRBJ1-2|TRBV6-2/TRBV6-3
CASSYLRDRAGGYTF
TGTGCCAGCAGTTATCTCCGAGACAGGGCTGGTGGCTACACCTTC
>14|NA|NA|TRBJ2-2|TRBV30
CAWSVRSPTGELFF
TGTGCCTGGAGTGTACGGAGTCCCACCGGGGAGCTGTTTTTT
>15|NA|NA|TRBJ1-4|TRBV21-1
CASSANPATNEKLFF
TGTGCCAGCAGCGCCAACCCAGCAACTAATGAAAAACTGTTTTTT
>16|TRBD2|NA|TRBJ2-1|TRBV7-6
CASSNSLAGVLYEQFF
TGTGCCAGCAGCAATAGCCTAGCGGGAGTTTTGTATGAGCAGTTCTTC
>15|TRBD1|NA|TRBJ1-5|TRBV28
CASSFWDREDQPQHF
TGTGCCAGCAGTTTTTGGGACAGGGAAGATCAGCCCCAGCATTTT
>14|NA|NA|TRBJ2-1|TRBV6-1
CASSERLDDNEQFF
TGTGCCAGCAGTGAAAGACTCGATGACAATGAGCAGTTCTTC
>15|TRBD1|once|TRBJ1-4|TRBV5-4
CASSLAQGTNEKLFF
TGTGCCAGCAGCTTGGCACAGGGGACTAATGAAAAACTGTTTTTT
>13|TRBD1|NA|TRBJ2-7|TRBV10-3
CAISGGQGDEQYF
TGTGCCATCAGTGGCGGACAGGGTGACGAGCAGTACTTC
>13|NA|NA|TRBJ2-3|TRBV12-3/TRBV12-4
CASSLGVRDTQYF
TGTGCCAGCAGTTTAGGCGTCAGGGATACGCAGTATTTT
>14|NA|NA|TRBJ1-2|TRBV6-6
CASTPRGEAYGYTF
TGTGCCAGCACCCCCCGGGGGGAAGCCTATGGCTACACCTTC
>15|NA|once|TRBJ2-7|TRBV5-6
CASSLGQVFSYEQYF
TGTGCCAGCAGCTTGGGACAGGTCTTCTCCTACGAGCAGTACTTC
>13|NA|NA|TRBJ2-7|TRBV9
CASSVESSYEQYF
TGTGCCAGCAGCGTAGAGAGCTCCTACGAGCAGTACTTC
>13|NA|NA|TRBJ1-4|TRBV2
CASSEWGSEKLFF
TGTGCCAGCAGTGAGTGGGGCTCGGAAAAACTGTTTTTT
>16|NA|NA|TRBJ1-2|TRBV4-3
CASSQERANRVYGYTF
TGCGCCAGCAGCCAAGAAAGGGCTAACAGGGTCTATGGCTACACCTTC
>16|NA|NA|TRBJ1-4|TRBV27
CASSFLGQTTNEKLFF
TGTGCCAGCAGTTTTCTCGGACAGACAACTAATGAAAAACTGTTTTTT
>15|TRBD1|NA|TRBJ1-4|TRBV9
CASSTQTGGGEKLFF
TGTGCCAGCAGCACCCAGACAGGGGGAGGTGAAAAACTGTTTTTT
>16|TRBD2|NA|TRBJ2-7|TRBV11-3
CASSYMSSGGTYEQYF
TGTGCCAGCAGCTACATGTCTAGCGGGGGAACCTACGAGCAGTACTTC